The 30 T cell receptor beta chains presented below share a single source sample, sequenced in a study of monozygotic twins with inflammatory bowel disease. TCRdb re-called the 5' RACE reads; every CDR3 protein appears as one record, without DNA. The table lists 200,000 to 250,000 distinct CDR3 sequences, with less than 2% in the top ten. Sequencing was done on a sample of blood. The receptors originated from a human donor with ulcerative colitis or Crohn's disease, or a healthy co-twin of an affected twin (not recorded which).

The gene calls are TRBV23-1 and TRBJ2-7; as DNA is missing, the TRBD1 call by TCRdb cannot be tested. TRBV23-1 is an ORF, and what it does is uncertain. The CDR3 contains 16 residues. CDR3 loop: CASSQPCRTISYEQYF.

The chain employs TRBV10-3 and TRBJ2-1; TCRdb outputs TRBD2, but without DNA this stays unchecked. This CDR3 has 14 residues. CDR1 and CDR2 (germline): ENHRY, SYGVKD. The CDR3 protein is CAITSGGHNNEQFF.

The CDR3 protein is CSAVDRAGGTNEQFF. V is TRBV20-1 and J is TRBJ2-1; checking the TCRdb D call of TRBD2 is not possible without DNA. Germline V CDR1 and CDR2: DFQATT, SNEGSKA (reference sequence). CDR3 length: 15 residues.

The rearrangement uses TRBV27 and TRBJ1-1; TCRdb gives TRBD1 as the D gene, but with no DNA this cannot be confirmed. The CDR3 totals 16 residues. The germline gives CDR1 MNHEY, CDR2 SMNVEV (reference sequence). This CDR3 reads CASSPRGGRGKVEAFF.

The genes are TRBV7-3 and TRBJ1-1. The CDR3 runs to 14 residues. Germline loops: CDR1 SGHTA, CDR2 FQGTGA. This chain's CDR3 is CASSLVAQNTEAFF.

The chain carries TRBV2 and TRBJ2-1; TCRdb returns TRBD1, unconfirmable since there is no DNA. The germline V gene encodes CDR1 SNHLY and CDR2 FYNNEI. The CDR3 extends over 13 amino acids. CDR3 region: CASQRGANNEQFF.

The chain couples TRBV20-1 to TRBJ1-1; TCRdb reports TRBD1, a call that lacks DNA to check it against. The CDR3 contains 11 residues. Germline V CDR1 and CDR2: DFQATT, SNEGSKA (reference sequence). The CDR3 here is CSAMGGTEAFF.

The chain joins TRBV20-1 to TRBJ1-2. The CDR3 runs 13 residues. The germline gives CDR1 DFQATT, CDR2 SNEGSKA (reference sequence). The CDR3 is CSARVLTGYGYTF.

The CDR3 region is CASSLSPGQGGPQHF. The chain links TRBV5-1 to TRBJ1-5; TCRdb calls TRBD1, which cannot be checked without DNA. The germline V gene has CDR1 SGHRS and CDR2 YFSETQ. CDR3 length: 15 amino acids.

This chain uses TRBV11-2 with TRBJ2-4; TCRdb indicates TRBD2, and absent DNA this call remains unverified. Germline V gives CDR1 SGHAT, CDR2 FQNNGV. The CDR3 loop spans 18 amino acids. CDR3 amino acids: CASSLVGGGGAAKNIQYF.

The CDR3 spells CASSGRGQASNEKLFF. The V call is TRBV9, the J call TRBJ1-4; TCRdb's assignment of TRBD1 cannot be checked, as there is no DNA. The CDR3 is 16 amino acids. Germline lookup yields CDR1 SGDLS and CDR2 YYNGEE.

The gene calls are TRBV5-1 and TRBJ2-1; there is no DNA to check the TCRdb D call of TRBD1. Germline CDR1 and CDR2: SGHRS and YFSETQ. This CDR3 region has 15 residues. This chain's CDR3 is CASSFYDRDENEQFF.

This sequence joins TRBV20-1 and TRBJ1-2; TCRdb's assignment of TRBD1 cannot be checked, as there is no DNA. CDR1 and CDR2 from the germline V gene are DFQATT and SNEGSKA (reference sequence). The CDR3 runs to 14 residues. This CDR3 reads CSARDLGRGESYTF.

The gene calls are TRBV20-1 and TRBJ2-5; the D gene TCRdb calls, TRBD2, cannot be checked with no DNA. The germline gives CDR1 DFQATT, CDR2 SNEGSKA (reference sequence). The CDR3 is 13 amino acids. Here the CDR3 reads CSARLAGRETQYF.

The CDR3 sequence is CASSLGNEGARSYNEQFF. V and J are TRBV11-2 and TRBJ2-1; checking the TCRdb D call of TRBD1 is not possible without DNA. CDR1 is SGHAT and CDR2 is FQNNGV in the germline V gene. This CDR3 comprises 18 residues.

The chain is built from TRBV5-1 and TRBJ2-6; TCRdb picks TRBD1, but there is no DNA to check that call. The CDR3 contains 16 residues. Germline lookup yields CDR1 SGHRS and CDR2 YFSETQ. Here the CDR3 reads CASSLSGASGANVLTF. Full variable domain (outside the CDR3, taken from reference TRBV5-1 and TRBJ2-6): KAGVTQTPRYLIKTRGQQVTLSCSPISGHRSVSWYQQTPGQGLQFLFEYFSETQRNKGNFPGRFSGRQFSNSRSEMNVSTLELGDSALYLCASSLSGASGANVLTFGAGSRLTVL.

The chain is built from TRBV3-1 and TRBJ1-6; TCRdb selects TRBD1, and the lack of DNA leaves this call unchecked. The CDR3 has 19 residues. The germline V gene encodes CDR1 LGHDT and CDR2 YNNKEL (reference sequence). The CDR3: CASSRSYGQGSSYNSPLHF.

The rearrangement links TRBV27 to TRBJ1-1. This CDR3 has 15 residues. Germline CDR1 and CDR2: MNHEY and SMNVEV (reference sequence). CDR3 residues: CASSSVLQPNTEAFF.

The rearrangement links TRBV5-5 to TRBJ1-3. Germline V gene sequence: CDR1 SGHKS, CDR2 YYEKEE (reference sequence). The CDR3 loop spans 14 amino acids. The chain's CDR3 is CASSSGDSGNTIYF.

The chain recombines TRBV18 with TRBJ1-1; TCRdb returns TRBD1, unconfirmable since there is no DNA. Per the germline V gene, CDR1 is KGHSH and CDR2 is LQKENI. CDR3 length: 15 amino acids. The chain's CDR3 is CASSPTEPMNTEAFF.

The genes are TRBV5-1 and TRBJ1-3; TCRdb gives TRBD1 as the D gene, but with no DNA this cannot be confirmed. Germline V gene sequence: CDR1 SGHRS, CDR2 YFSETQ. CDR3 length equals 17 residues. The CDR3 loop is CASSLFRTGLSGNTIYF.

The CDR3 sequence is CSARGGGPDNEQFF. The V gene is TRBV20-1, the J gene TRBJ2-1; checking the TCRdb D call of TRBD1 is not possible without DNA. Germline V gene lookup returns CDR1 DFQATT and CDR2 SNEGSKA (reference sequence). This CDR3 comprises 14 residues.

The V and J genes are TRBV3-1 and TRBJ1-1. Germline-derived CDR1 and CDR2 are LGHDT and YNNKEL (reference sequence). There are 13 residues in the CDR3. This CDR3 is CASSQQVATEAFF.

V gene TRBV19 combines with J gene TRBJ1-1. The CDR3 contains 13 residues. Germline values: CDR1 LNHDA, CDR2 SQIVND (reference sequence). CDR3 amino acids: CASSIAASRRAFF. The variable domain in full, with the rest retrieved from reference TRBV19 and TRBJ1-1, is DGGITQSPKYLFRKEGQNVTLSCEQNLNHDAMYWYRQDPGQGLRLIYYSQIVNDFQKGDIAEGYSVSREKKESFPLTVTSAQKNPTAFYLCASSIAASRRAFFGQGTRLTVV.

The J gene is TRBJ2-1, the V gene TRBV5-1; TCRdb calls TRBD1, which cannot be checked without DNA. Germline V gives CDR1 SGHRS, CDR2 YFSETQ. The CDR3 is 15 residues long. CDR3: CASSYTPGQGNEQFF.

This chain uses TRBV5-1 with TRBJ2-3; the TRBD1 assignment by TCRdb is unverifiable without DNA. Germline CDR1 reads SGHRS; CDR2 reads YFSETQ. The length of the CDR3 is 16 residues. CDR3 loop: CASSLGDRGIPDTQYF.

This chain uses TRBV3-1 with TRBJ1-1; the TCRdb call, TRBD1, lacks DNA for checking. From germline, CDR1 is LGHDT and CDR2 YNNKEL (reference sequence). The CDR3 covers 17 residues. The CDR3 reads CASSQDRVPGGDTEAFF.

The genes are TRBV5-1 and TRBJ2-7; TCRdb lists TRBD2, though no DNA is available to test this call. The CDR3 sequence is 15 residues long. Germline V gene lookup returns CDR1 SGHRS and CDR2 YFSETQ. The CDR3 loop is CASSSGRGGDYEQYF.

The J gene is TRBJ2-7, the V gene TRBV6-5; absent DNA, TCRdb's TRBD1 call cannot be checked. The length of the CDR3 is 15 residues. Germline V CDR1 and CDR2: MNHEY, SVGAGI. The CDR3 reads CASSYGALDLYEQYF.

The chain joins TRBV5-4 to TRBJ2-1; checking the TCRdb D call of TRBD2 is not possible without DNA. Germline loops: CDR1 SGHNT, CDR2 YYREEE (reference sequence). The CDR3 consists of 15 residues. The CDR3 sequence is CASSPGPPRPNEQFF. Full variable domain (outside the CDR3, taken from reference TRBV5-4 and TRBJ2-1): ETGVTQSPTHLIKTRGQQVTLRCSSQSGHNTVSWYQQALGQGPQFIFQYYREEENGRGNFPPRFSGLQFPNYSSELNVNALELDDSALYLCASSPGPPRPNEQFFGPGTRLTVL.